The 24 T cell receptor beta chains below were found in one sample sequenced in a study of T cells in localized non-small cell lung cancer. Only in-frame clones appear in the TCRdb table, and some are missing; sequencing was by immunoSEQ multiplex PCR. The table has some 130,000 clones, 70% to 90% seen once. The sequencing here drew on peripheral blood, taken before any cancer treatment. All receptors derive from a female donor at least 60 years old with stage I lung adenocarcinoma.

This clone was seen only once. The CDR3 DNA follows: TGTGCCAGCATCCCGACTAGCGGCAACCAGCAGTACTTC. It codes for CASIPTSGNQQYF. The chain employs TRBV2 and TRBJ2-7; 9 positions agree with TRBD2. V shed 7 bases, J shed 8 bases, and the junction held 9 bases outside the gene matches. This CDR3 comprises 13 residues. Germline CDR1 SNHLY, CDR2 FYNNEI. The full variable domain, with the rest looked up from reference TRBV2 and TRBJ2-7, is EPEVTQTPSHQVTQMGQEVILRCVPISNHLYFYWYRQILGQKVEFLVSFYNNEISEKSEIFDDQFSVERPDGSNFTLKIRSTKLEDSAMYFCASIPTSGNQQYFGPGTRLTVT.

The V and J genes are TRBV7-9 and TRBJ1-2; TRBD1 agrees at 9 bases. Germline V gene sequence: CDR1 SEHNR, CDR2 FQNEAQ (reference sequence). There are 15 residues in the CDR3. The V gene end was trimmed by 6 bases and the J gene end by 5 bases; junction bases not matched to a gene: 10. The DNA of the CDR3 is TGTGCCAGCAGATACGGCACAGGGGGCGGGTATGGCTACACCTTC. Its translation: CASRYGTGGGYGYTF.

The chain recombines TRBV9 with TRBJ2-3, with a weak D call TRBD1 (6 bases). CDR1 and CDR2 from the germline V gene are SGDLS and YYNGEE. V shed 4 bases and J shed 2 bases, with 8 bases lying between them. The CDR3 has 13 amino acids. This CDR3 is CASSRTVTDTQYF. CDR3 in DNA: TGTGCCAGCAGCAGGACAGTCACAGATACGCAGTATTTT.

This clone was detected only once. The chain links TRBV7-8 to TRBJ2-3, with D unclear. CDR1 SGHVS and CDR2 FQNEAQ come from the germline V gene. Trimming stripped 3 bases from V and 4 bases from J, with 14 bases between. The CDR3 spans 15 residues. The CDR3 protein is CASSFLGGSADTQYF. The CDR3, as DNA: TGTGCCAGCAGCTTCCTGGGTGGAAGCGCAGATACGCAGTATTTT.

The chain links TRBV4-1 to TRBJ2-7, with 10 bases matching TRBD2. CDR3 size: 16 residues. Trimming took 0 bases from V and 2 from J; bases not matched to a gene: 4. Germline V CDR1 and CDR2: MGHRA, YSYEKL. The CDR3 here is CASSQDFSGRPYEQYF. Here the CDR3 DNA reads TGCGCCAGCAGCCAAGATTTTAGCGGGAGGCCCTACGAGCAGTACTTC.

V gene TRBV29-1 combines with J gene TRBJ2-7; D is uncertain. Germline-derived CDR1 and CDR2 are SQVTM and ANQGSEA. V lost 6 bases, J lost 2 bases, and 17 bases lay in between. This CDR3 comprises 14 residues. CDR3 loop: CSVQHRAQAYEQYF. The CDR3, as DNA: TGCAGCGTCCAGCATAGGGCCCAGGCCTACGAGCAGTACTTC.

This chain connects TRBV6-6 to TRBJ1-5; D remains ambiguous. The germline V gene has CDR1 MNHNY and CDR2 SVGAGI (reference sequence). CDR3 length: 12 amino acids. CDR3 nucleotide sequence: TGTGCGCCCGACCCGGGCAATCAGCCCCAGCATTTT. This encodes CAPDPGNQPQHF.

The chain employs TRBV19 and TRBJ2-2, with 10 bases lining up with TRBD2. Looked up from germline, CDR1 is LNHDA and CDR2 is SQIVND (reference sequence). The CDR3 consists of 18 residues. V dropped 9 bases and J dropped 4; count of bases not matched to a gene: 17. CDR3 bases: TGTGCCAGCACGATGGGAAGGTTCAGCGGGAGGGTCACCGGGGAGCTGTTTTTT. This encodes CASTMGRFSGRVTGELFF.

The rearrangement joins TRBV9 to TRBJ2-2; 10 bases map to TRBD1. With 5 bases clipped from V and 4 bases from J, the junction kept 5 bases outside the gene matches. Germline lookup yields CDR1 SGDLS and CDR2 YYNGEE. CDR3 length equals 15 residues. The CDR3 spells CASRPTGGITGELFF. The DNA for the CDR3 is TGTGCCAGCAGACCGACAGGGGGCATCACCGGGGAGCTGTTTTTT.

The V and J genes are TRBV10-1 and TRBJ2-1; a possible D gene is TRBD2 (6 bases). V shed 9 bases and J shed 5 bases, with 14 bases lying between them. The CDR3 is 13 residues long. CDR1 is WNHNN and CDR2 is SYGVQD in the germline V gene (reference sequence). CDR3 nucleotides: TGCGCCAGTAGCTTACGGAGGGACAATGAGCAGTTCTTC. Translation: CASSLRRDNEQFF.

This chain uses TRBV5-1 with TRBJ2-7; maybe TRBD1 (5 bases). Germline V lookup: CDR1 SGHRS, CDR2 YFSETQ. CDR3 length: 15 amino acids. Trimming took off 3 bases at V and 6 bases at J, with 19 bases between the two ends. This chain's CDR3 is CASSSMAGLSSEQYF. The CDR3 region has the DNA TGCGCCAGCAGCTCAATGGCAGGGCTCTCCAGCGAGCAGTACTTC.

The chain joins TRBV7-7 to TRBJ2-3; TRBD2 is a possible D gene (6 bases). V was trimmed by 5 bases and J by 4 bases, leaving 19 bases between them. CDR1 is SSHAT and CDR2 is FNYEAQ in the germline V gene (reference sequence). The CDR3 runs 16 residues. The CDR3 here is CASSPGMGGAADTQYF. The CDR3 bases are TGTGCCAGCAGCCCGGGCATGGGGGGAGCGGCAGATACGCAGTATTTT.

This sequence joins TRBV28 and TRBJ1-4; no firm D call. V was clipped by 4 bases and J by 5 bases, with 14 bases between them. The V gene's germline CDR1 is MDHEN and CDR2 SYDVKM. CDR3 length: 15 residues. CDR3 protein: CASSSMKGGNEKLFF. In DNA, the CDR3 is TGTGCCAGCAGTTCCATGAAAGGTGGGAATGAAAAACTGTTTTTT.

V is TRBV2 and J is TRBJ2-5; D is uncertain. Germline CDR1 SNHLY, CDR2 FYNNEI. V was trimmed by 7 bases and J by 5 bases, leaving 8 bases between them. This CDR3 contains 11 residues. Here the CDR3 DNA reads TGTGCCAGCACCGAAGGGGAGACCCAGTACTTC. Translated: CASTEGETQYF. Variable domain in full (rest from reference TRBV2 and TRBJ2-5): EPEVTQTPSHQVTQMGQEVILRCVPISNHLYFYWYRQILGQKVEFLVSFYNNEISEKSEIFDDQFSVERPDGSNFTLKIRSTKLEDSAMYFCASTEGETQYFGPGTRLLVL.

With regard to this clone: This sample also contains other DNA sequences that code for the same CDR3. The chain combines TRBV7-3 with TRBJ2-5; D remains unclear. The CDR3 has 13 residues. The ends were cut back, 1 base at V and 5 bases at J, with 8 bases in the middle. CDR1 is SGHTA, CDR2 FQGTGA, per germline. The CDR3 DNA is TGTGCCAGCAGCTTAAGCCTGGGGGAGACCCAGTACTTC. This codes for CASSLSLGETQYF.

The rearrangement joins TRBV2 to TRBJ2-2, with D perhaps TRBD1 or TRBD2 (5 bases each). This CDR3 spans 16 amino acids. V was clipped by 3 bases and J by 5 bases, with 16 bases between them. Germline V CDR1 and CDR2: SNHLY, FYNNEI. The CDR3, as DNA: TGTGCCAGCAGTGAGTTCTCGGGACCACTTACCGGGGAGCTGTTTTTT. It encodes CASSEFSGPLTGELFF.

The J gene is TRBJ2-3, the V gene TRBV7-9; 10 positions match TRBD1. There are 16 residues in the CDR3. Unmatched junction bases numbered 5, after V lost 1 base and J lost 4 bases. Germline V lookup: CDR1 SEHNR, CDR2 FQNEAQ (reference sequence). The CDR3 coding sequence is TGTGCCAGCAGCTTAGGGGACAGGGGCGCCCCAGATACGCAGTATTTT. Translated: CASSLGDRGAPDTQYF.

The chain employs TRBV27 and TRBJ1-5; D not resolved. CDR1 is MNHEY and CDR2 is SMNVEV in the germline V gene (reference sequence). The length of the CDR3 is 14 residues. With 3 bases removed from V and 3 bases from J, the gap between germline ends came to 9 bases. The CDR3 bases are TGTGCCAGCAGTTTCCGGCAGTTCAATCAGCCCCAGCATTTT. Amino acids: CASSFRQFNQPQHF.

The rearrangement links TRBV30 to TRBJ2-7, with D hard to call. V dropped 2 bases and J dropped 2 bases, with 10 bases sitting between them. This CDR3 contains 13 residues. Germline V lookup: CDR1 GTSNPN, CDR2 SVGIG (reference sequence). The DNA of the CDR3 is TGTGCCTGGAGTAGGTTAGGGCCCTACGAGCAGTACTTC. Translated: CAWSRLGPYEQYF.

V and J are TRBV6-5 and TRBJ1-2; D gene ambiguous. The CDR3 runs 13 residues. Germline V gene sequence: CDR1 MNHEY, CDR2 SVGAGI. V was clipped by 8 bases and J by 2 bases, with 12 bases between them. CDR3 sequence reads: CASGLGGNYGYTF. The CDR3 DNA reads as TGTGCCAGCGGCCTGGGCGGGAACTATGGCTACACCTTC.

V is TRBV18 and J is TRBJ2-5; D uncertain. The length of the CDR3 is 12 residues. V was trimmed by 5 bases and J by 0 bases, leaving 4 bases between them. Germline V gives CDR1 KGHSH, CDR2 LQKENI. The chain's CDR3 is CASSRNQETQYF. CDR3 DNA: TGTGCCAGCTCAAGGAACCAAGAGACCCAGTACTTC.

V usage is TRBV7-6 and J usage is TRBJ2-3, with 7 bases that match TRBD2. V shed 1 base, J shed 2 bases, and the junction held 9 bases outside the gene matches. CDR3 length: 17 residues. CDR1 is SGHVS and CDR2 is FNYEAQ in the germline V gene. The CDR3 DNA reads as TGTGCCAGCAGCTTAGTCGGTAGCGGGTCGATCACAGATACGCAGTATTTT. It translates to CASSLVGSGSITDTQYF.

V usage is TRBV5-4 and J usage is TRBJ2-1, with TRBD2 matching over 8 bases. Germline V CDR1 and CDR2: SGHNT, YYREEE (reference sequence). Unmatched junction bases numbered 8, after V lost 7 bases and J lost 5 bases. The CDR3 has 14 amino acids. The CDR3 is CASGGLGPNNEQFF. Written as DNA, the CDR3 is TGTGCCAGCGGGGGACTAGGACCCAACAATGAGCAGTTCTTC.

As DNA, the CDR3 is TGTGCCAGCAGTTACCCGATAGCGGGAGACCAAGATACGCAGTATTTT. This sequence encodes CASSYPIAGDQDTQYF. The chain joins TRBV6-5 to TRBJ2-3; 9 nucleotides align to TRBD2. There are 16 residues in the CDR3. J lost 5 bases, V lost 2 bases, and 8 bases had no gene match. CDR1 is MNHEY, CDR2 SVGAGI, per germline.